Listed below are T cell receptor beta chains from one sample, sequenced in a study of T cell repertoires in cytomegalovirus infection. The antigens of these receptors remain unknown. TCRdb re-derived calls from the reads in MiXCR, one entry per CDR3 protein. Counted here are hundreds of thousands of distinct CDR3 sequences, about 28% occurring once; the ten biggest clones make up roughly 20%. The material was cultured PBMCs, obtained from culture after CMV antigen stimulation. These receptors originate from a human donor in good health (CMV status not recorded). Some clones in this sample may be carry-over from other donors' samples. The conserved cysteine and the conserved F or W are not part of the CDR3 here. Each record gives: CDR3 protein, V gene, J gene.

ASIAGTFRAKNIQY	TRBV6-4	TRBJ2-4
SVDGGGEQF	TRBV29-1	TRBJ2-1
ASSQGRSEKLF	TRBV4-1	TRBJ1-4
AISESGFYEAF	TRBV10-3	TRBJ1-1
ASSLSPAEKLF	TRBV12-3/TRBV12-4	TRBJ1-4
ASSLTPLGGEGFH	TRBV28	TRBJ1-6
SAREVAVSYEQY	TRBV20-1	TRBJ2-7
ASSYRQGVPMEQY	TRBV6-6	TRBJ2-7
SARDRSTGSTEAF	TRBV20-1	TRBJ1-1
ASSLGSGNEQF	TRBV7-9	TRBJ2-1
ASSQALNTEAF	TRBV14	TRBJ1-1
ASSFVGETQY	TRBV7-2	TRBJ2-5
SARGQGNQPQH	TRBV20-1	TRBJ1-5
ASSFGSGGEQY	TRBV5-1	TRBJ2-7
ASSSLVGGTGELF	TRBV11-3	TRBJ2-2
ASERDRGLHEQY	TRBV2	TRBJ2-7
ASSFRRGGTNEKLF	TRBV7-6	TRBJ1-4
ASSQQDRVLAYEQY	TRBV4-2	TRBJ2-7
ASSLTPAGLGYNEQF	TRBV5-1	TRBJ2-1
SARRGLDYGYT	TRBV20-1	TRBJ1-2
ASSETWDYGYT	TRBV6-1	TRBJ1-2
ASSQGGRSNTEAF	TRBV4-1	TRBJ1-1
ASSYSRDRAEETQY	TRBV6-5	TRBJ2-5
ATSRAPLLSGSSNEQF	TRBV15	TRBJ2-1
ASSSGGSLNTEAF	TRBV7-3	TRBJ1-1
ASSYPERELETQY	TRBV6-1	TRBJ2-5
ASSLQPISGRSDTQY	TRBV28	TRBJ2-3
ASKRAGYTDTQY	TRBV5-1	TRBJ2-3
ASSEGTTGSNQPQH	TRBV6-1	TRBJ1-5
ASSYRRPRA	TRBV6-5	TRBJ2-6
ASSWGTYEQY	TRBV2	TRBJ2-7
ASRSTDDRGYT	TRBV2	TRBJ1-2
ASSLTRPRLGGYT	TRBV5-1	TRBJ1-2
ASSSLGGGRSYGYT	TRBV7-9	TRBJ1-2
ASSFGSRGRV	TRBV12-3/TRBV12-4	TRBJ1-4
ASSPDRNSNQPQH	TRBV14	TRBJ1-5
SAPPSETQY	TRBV20-1	TRBJ2-5
ASSIWTSGRTNEQF	TRBV19	TRBJ2-1
ASSPTGLYQPQH	TRBV27	TRBJ1-5
ASSRAGLGANVLT	TRBV7-9	TRBJ2-6
ASRPTRFGNTGELF	TRBV5-8	TRBJ2-2
ASSHGPGNQPQH	TRBV4-1	TRBJ1-5
ASSAGVSGSNEQF	TRBV7-9	TRBJ2-1
ASSFAGFDEQF	TRBV7-3	TRBJ2-1
ASSQYTEAF	TRBV14	TRBJ1-1
ASSSGFGDSSTDTQY	TRBV12-3/TRBV12-4	TRBJ2-3
ASSQASGTGELF	TRBV4-1	TRBJ2-2
ASSNRGSGGYT	TRBV6-2/TRBV6-3	TRBJ1-2
ASSEVRGRETQY	TRBV2	TRBJ2-5
SARDGGQGSSHQH	TRBV20-1	TRBJ1-5
ASSPGQIDEKLF	TRBV12-3/TRBV12-4	TRBJ1-4
ASTGTGGTDTQY	TRBV12-3/TRBV12-4	TRBJ2-3
SVEDMETGYGYT	TRBV29-1	TRBJ1-2
AISELEGSYT	TRBV10-3	TRBJ1-2
ASSSTGTRVDEQF	TRBV7-2	TRBJ2-1
ASSVSGLVYNEQF	TRBV27	TRBJ2-1
STQGQINEKLF	TRBV20-1	TRBJ1-4
ASSLAPRAGTEQY	TRBV7-2	TRBJ2-7
ASSLRGIPPYEQY	TRBV11-3	TRBJ2-7